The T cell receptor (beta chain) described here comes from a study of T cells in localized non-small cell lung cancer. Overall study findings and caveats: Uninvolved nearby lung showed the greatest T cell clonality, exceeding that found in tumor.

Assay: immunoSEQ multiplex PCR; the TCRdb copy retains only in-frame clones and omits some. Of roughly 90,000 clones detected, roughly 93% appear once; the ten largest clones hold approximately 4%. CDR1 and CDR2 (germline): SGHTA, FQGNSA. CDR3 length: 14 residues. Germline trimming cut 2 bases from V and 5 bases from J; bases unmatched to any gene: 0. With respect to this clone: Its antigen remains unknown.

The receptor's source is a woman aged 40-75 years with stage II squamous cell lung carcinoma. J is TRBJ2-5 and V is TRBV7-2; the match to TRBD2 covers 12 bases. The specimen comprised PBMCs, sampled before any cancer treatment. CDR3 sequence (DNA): TGTGCCAGCAGCTTACTAGCGGGGGGGGAGACCCAGTACTTC. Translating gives CASSLLAGGETQYF.